Listed here are 19 T cell receptor beta chains from one sample, sequenced in a study of blood T cell repertoires in COVID-19. Some clones are missing from TCRdb's copy, which holds only in-frame ones; the method was immunoSEQ multiplex PCR. The sample has roughly 280,000 clones, around 89% seen once. Sequencing used PBMCs or T cells enriched from blood (not recorded which). Receptors were obtained from a woman between 18 and 29 years old who had recovered from COVID-19.

The rearrangement joins TRBV7-2 to TRBJ2-5; 7 nucleotides line up with TRBD2. The CDR3 consists of 15 residues. Germline CDR1 reads SGHTA; CDR2 reads FQGNSA. J lost 7 bases, V lost 1 base, and 9 bases had no gene match. In DNA form, the CDR3 reads TGTGCCAGCAGCTTAGGGCTAGCGGCCCTTGCGACCCAGTACTTC. Residues: CASSLGLAALATQYF.

This clone was detected a few times. The chain has TRBV19 and TRBJ2-7, with no clear D. Per germline, CDR1 LNHDA and CDR2 SQIVND (reference sequence). This CDR3 spans 13 amino acids. V gave up 2 bases and J gave up 1 base, with 6 bases separating them. The CDR3 nucleotides read TGTGCCAGTAGTATATCACAGTCCTACGAGCAGTACTTC. Amino acids: CASSISQSYEQYF.

The CDR3 region is CASSPTTDTQYF. CDR3 bases: TGTGCCAGCAGCCCTACGACAGATACGCAGTATTTT. The V gene is TRBV9, the J gene TRBJ2-3; D gene unclear. V dropped 4 bases and J dropped 3 bases, with 6 bases sitting between them. From germline, CDR1 is SGDLS and CDR2 YYNGEE. The CDR3 runs 12 residues.

This chain uses TRBV15 with TRBJ1-2; TRBD1 aligns across 8 bases. V dropped 5 bases and J dropped 1; count of bases not matched to a gene: 9. Germline V lookup: CDR1 LNHNV, CDR2 YYDKDF (reference sequence). The CDR3 covers 16 residues. DNA of the CDR3: TGTGCCACCAGCGGCGACTACAGGGGGTTTAACTATGGCTACACCTTC. This encodes CATSGDYRGFNYGYTF.

The V and J genes are TRBV6-5 and TRBJ1-5; D is unresolved. This CDR3 is 14 amino acids long. V gave up 6 bases and J gave up 2 bases, with 11 bases separating them. Germline V gene data show CDR1 as MNHEY and CDR2 as SVGAGI. The CDR3 spells CASRGLWGNQPQHF. Written as DNA, the CDR3 is TGTGCCAGCAGGGGCCTTTGGGGCAATCAGCCCCAGCATTTT.

As to this clone: The same CDR3 is also encoded by other DNA sequences in this sample. The V gene is TRBV5-1, the J gene TRBJ1-1; maybe TRBD1 (5 bases). Trimming removed 0 bases from V and 0 bases from J, with 6 bases in between. Germline V gene lookup returns CDR1 SGHRS and CDR2 YFSETQ. This CDR3 has 14 residues. The CDR3 loop reads CASSLDRLNTEAFF. As DNA, the CDR3 is TGCGCCAGCAGCTTGGACAGGCTGAACACTGAAGCTTTCTTT. The full variable domain, its missing parts supplied by reference TRBV5-1 and TRBJ1-1, is KAGVTQTPRYLIKTRGQQVTLSCSPISGHRSVSWYQQTPGQGLQFLFEYFSETQRNKGNFPGRFSGRQFSNSRSEMNVSTLELGDSALYLCASSLDRLNTEAFFGQGTRLTVV.

The chain joins TRBV30 to TRBJ2-1; 11 nucleotides match TRBD2. CDR3 size: 13 residues. Per germline, CDR1 GTSNPN and CDR2 SVGIG (reference sequence). The trim removed 4 bases at V and 9 bases at J, leaving 5 bases unmatched. This CDR3 is CAWIAGGLGEQFF. The CDR3 coding sequence is TGTGCCTGGATAGCGGGGGGGCTTGGTGAGCAGTTCTTC.

The V call is TRBV5-1, the J call TRBJ1-1; D possibly corresponds to TRBD1 (5 bases). Germline V gene sequence: CDR1 SGHRS, CDR2 YFSETQ. Trimming pared 4 bases from V and 2 bases from J, leaving 9 bases between. The CDR3 covers 13 residues. The CDR3 reads CASSPQGNTEAFF. CDR3 DNA: TGCGCCAGCAGCCCCCAGGGTAACACTGAAGCTTTCTTT.

The rearrangement uses TRBV19 and TRBJ2-2; 8 bases match TRBD2. The V gene end was trimmed by 5 bases and the J gene end by 5 bases; junction bases not matched to a gene: 7. Looked up from germline, CDR1 is LNHDA and CDR2 is SQIVND (reference sequence). The CDR3 spans 15 residues. The CDR3 is CASSVTGGLTGELFF. The DNA of the CDR3 is TGTGCCAGTAGTGTAACGGGGGGGCTAACCGGGGAGCTGTTTTTT.

The gene calls are TRBV5-1 and TRBJ2-3; maybe TRBD2 (5 bases). V lost 3 bases to trimming and J lost 10 bases, with 12 bases between them. Germline lookup yields CDR1 SGHRS and CDR2 YFSETQ. CDR3 length: 12 amino acids. CDR3 amino acids: CASSSGAGAQYF. CDR3 nucleotides: TGCGCCAGCAGCTCGGGCGCCGGGGCGCAGTATTTT.

The rearrangement uses TRBV2 and TRBJ2-7; 8 nucleotides agree with TRBD1. The trim removed 6 bases at V and 3 bases at J, leaving 10 bases unmatched. Germline V lookup: CDR1 SNHLY, CDR2 FYNNEI. The CDR3 loop spans 15 amino acids. The CDR3 spells CASRGDRSAFYEQYF. In nucleotides, the CDR3 is TGTGCCAGCAGAGGGGACAGGAGCGCTTTCTACGAGCAGTACTTC.

V is TRBV18 and J is TRBJ2-7; D ambiguous. The CDR3 extends over 12 amino acids. Trimming took 3 bases from V and 3 from J, leaving 6 bases between them. The germline CDR1 and CDR2 sequences are KGHSH and LQKENI. CDR3 sequence: CASSPGNYEQYF. CDR3 bases: TGTGCCAGCTCACCTGGCAACTACGAGCAGTACTTC.

Here the CDR3 reads CASSYSGRIGRGEQYF. The CDR3 DNA follows: TGTGCCAGCAGTTACTCTGGTCGGATAGGGAGGGGTGAGCAGTACTTC. V and J are TRBV6-5 and TRBJ2-7; 7 bases fit TRBD2. Germline lookup yields CDR1 MNHEY and CDR2 SVGAGI. The trim removed 0 bases at V and 7 bases at J, leaving 12 bases unmatched. The CDR3 contains 16 residues.

This chain joins TRBV15 and TRBJ1-6; TRBD1 might be the D (6 bases). Trimming stripped 3 bases from V and 5 bases from J, with 14 bases between. Germline-derived CDR1 and CDR2 are LNHNV and YYDKDF (reference sequence). The CDR3 spans 16 residues. The CDR3 DNA follows: TGTGCCACCAGCAGGGAGACAGGTTACAATAATTCACCCCTCCACTTT. Translating it yields CATSRETGYNNSPLHF.

The gene calls are TRBV5-6 and TRBJ1-6; D not resolved. Between the trimmed V and J ends, which lost 2 bases and 15 bases, there was a span of 18 bases. The CDR3 is 14 amino acids. CDR1 is SGHDT and CDR2 is YYEEEE in the germline V gene. The CDR3, as DNA: TGTGCCAGCAGCTTAAGCAGGCAAGACACGAACCTCCACTTT. It specifies CASSLSRQDTNLHF.

J is TRBJ2-7 and V is TRBV5-1, with 11 bases matching TRBD2. V shed 1 base and J 2 bases; nucleotides not matched to a gene: 2. The CDR3 loop spans 15 amino acids. Germline loops: CDR1 SGHRS, CDR2 YFSETQ. As DNA, the CDR3 is TGCGCCAGCAGCTTGTTAGCGGGGGGGCCCTACGAGCAGTACTTC. It is translated as CASSLLAGGPYEQYF.

The chain employs TRBV12-5 and TRBJ1-2; possible D gene TRBD1, 5 bases. This CDR3 region has 17 residues. Germline V CDR1 and CDR2: LGHNT, FRNRAP. V was shortened by 5 bases and J by 2 bases, with 21 bases between the two germline ends. CDR3 residues: CASGPQRQGRANYGYTF. Written as DNA, the CDR3 is TGTGCTAGTGGTCCGCAGCGTCAGGGAAGGGCCAACTATGGCTACACCTTC.

The genes are TRBV11-2 and TRBJ2-7, with D tentatively TRBD1 (6 bases). The V gene lost 0 bases and the J gene lost 4 bases, with 13 bases spanning the gap. The CDR3 is made up of 15 amino acids. Germline V gene sequence: CDR1 SGHAT, CDR2 FQNNGV. The DNA of the CDR3 is TGTGCCAGCAGCTTAGAGGGGGCAGGGACGTACGAGCAGTACTTC. As protein: CASSLEGAGTYEQYF.

This rearrangement joins TRBV5-6 to TRBJ2-5, with 11 positions matching TRBD1. The CDR3 covers 15 residues. After removal of 0 bases from V and 5 bases from J, the junction contained 3 bases not matched to a gene. The V gene's germline CDR1 is SGHDT and CDR2 YYEEEE. DNA of the CDR3: TGTGCCAGCAGCTTGGGGACAGGGGGCGTCGAGACCCAGTACTTC. Protein sequence: CASSLGTGGVETQYF.